The present entry profiles one T cell receptor beta chain with its context. The study ran the assay at deep level. A 200 ng quantity of DNA, around 30,000 T cell genomes, went into the sorted-subset replicate PCRs. Original handling: Filtering of immunoSEQ junctional sequences could not match full-length read filtering. Profiling relied on immunoSEQ multiplex PCR, and the TCRdb table lists in-frame clones only, not all of them. D and trimming come from the DNA, and the V and J calls and clone size come from that table. The table includes nearly 600,000 clones, about 95% detected once. This entry comes from a study of shared clonotypes between healthy human individuals. V was cut by 3 bases and J by 0 bases, with 13 bases left in between. This CDR3 contains 16 residues. CDR1 is LNHDA, CDR2 SQIVND, per germline (reference sequence). Positively selected for CCR7, the CD45RO-negative cells used as naive CD8 cells excluded terminally differentiated effector memory CD45RA+ cells.

The origin of this receptor is a woman aged 25 to 39 in good health. Sequenced sample: naive CD8+ T cells sorted from blood. This chain connects TRBV19 to TRBJ2-3, with D perhaps TRBD2 (5 bases). The CDR3 protein is CASSILSGASTDTQYF. In DNA form, the CDR3 reads TGTGCCAGTAGTATCTTGAGCGGAGCCAGCACAGATACGCAGTATTTT.